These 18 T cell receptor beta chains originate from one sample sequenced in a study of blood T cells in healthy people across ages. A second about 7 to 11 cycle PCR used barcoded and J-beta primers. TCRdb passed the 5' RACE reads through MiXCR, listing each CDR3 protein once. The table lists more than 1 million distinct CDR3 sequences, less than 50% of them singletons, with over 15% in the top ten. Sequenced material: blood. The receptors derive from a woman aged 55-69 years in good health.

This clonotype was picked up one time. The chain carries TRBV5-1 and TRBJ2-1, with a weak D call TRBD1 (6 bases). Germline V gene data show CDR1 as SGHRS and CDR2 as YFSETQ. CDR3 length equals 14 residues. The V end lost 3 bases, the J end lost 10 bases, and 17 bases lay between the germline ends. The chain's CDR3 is CASSWDIEAREQFF. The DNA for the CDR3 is TGCGCCAGCAGCTGGGACATCGAGGCCCGGGAGCAGTTCTTC.

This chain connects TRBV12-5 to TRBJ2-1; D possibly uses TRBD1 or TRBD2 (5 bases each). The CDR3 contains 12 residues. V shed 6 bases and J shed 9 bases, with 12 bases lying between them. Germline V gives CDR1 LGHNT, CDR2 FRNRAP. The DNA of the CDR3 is TGTGCTAGTGGAACCGACAGCGGTGAGCAGTTCTTC. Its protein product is CASGTDSGEQFF.

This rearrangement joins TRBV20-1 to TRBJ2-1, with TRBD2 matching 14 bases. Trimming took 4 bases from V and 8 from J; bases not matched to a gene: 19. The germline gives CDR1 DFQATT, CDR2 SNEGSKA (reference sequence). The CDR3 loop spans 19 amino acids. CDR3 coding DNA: TGCAGTGCTACCCGAGCCCTGGGACTAGCGGGAGTAAATAGGGATGAGCAGTTCTTC. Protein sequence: CSATRALGLAGVNRDEQFF.

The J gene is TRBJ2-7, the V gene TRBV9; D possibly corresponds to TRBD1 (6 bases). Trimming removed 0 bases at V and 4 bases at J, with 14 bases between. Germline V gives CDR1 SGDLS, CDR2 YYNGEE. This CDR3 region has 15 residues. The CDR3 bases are TGTGCCAGCAGCGTAGACTTGGGGGACACATACGAGCAGTACTTC. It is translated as CASSVDLGDTYEQYF.

The CDR3 spells CSARQPTDTQYF. The CDR3 DNA is TGCAGTGCCCGACAACCCACAGATACGCAGTATTTT. This chain connects TRBV20-1 to TRBJ2-3; D not resolved. The V end was cut by 6 bases, the J end by 2 bases, with 9 bases between. The CDR3 consists of 12 residues. Germline CDR1 is DFQATT and CDR2 is SNEGSKA (reference sequence).

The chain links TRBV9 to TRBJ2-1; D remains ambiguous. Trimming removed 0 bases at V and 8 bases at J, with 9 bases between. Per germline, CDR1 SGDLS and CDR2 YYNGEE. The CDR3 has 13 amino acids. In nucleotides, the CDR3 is TGTGCCAGCAGCGTAGCCCACGGCGATGAGCAGTTCTTC. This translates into CASSVAHGDEQFF.

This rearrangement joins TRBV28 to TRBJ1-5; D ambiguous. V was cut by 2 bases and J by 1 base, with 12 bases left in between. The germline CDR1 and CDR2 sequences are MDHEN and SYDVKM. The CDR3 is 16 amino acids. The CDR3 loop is CASSLRAGWSNQPQHF. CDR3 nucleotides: TGTGCCAGCAGTTTAAGGGCAGGATGGAGCAATCAGCCCCAGCATTTT.

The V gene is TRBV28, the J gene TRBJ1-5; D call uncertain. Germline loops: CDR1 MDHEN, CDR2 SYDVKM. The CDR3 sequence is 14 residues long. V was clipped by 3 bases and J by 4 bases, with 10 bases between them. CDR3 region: CASSFVERNQPQHF. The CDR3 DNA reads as TGTGCCAGCAGTTTCGTCGAGAGAAATCAGCCCCAGCATTTT.

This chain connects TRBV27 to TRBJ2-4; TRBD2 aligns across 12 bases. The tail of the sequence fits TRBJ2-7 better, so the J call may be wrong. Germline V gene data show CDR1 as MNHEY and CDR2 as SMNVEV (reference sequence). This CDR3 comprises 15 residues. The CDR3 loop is CASSLASGREYEQYF. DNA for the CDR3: TGTGCCAGCAGTTTGGCTAGCGGGAGGGAGTACGAGCAGTACTTC.

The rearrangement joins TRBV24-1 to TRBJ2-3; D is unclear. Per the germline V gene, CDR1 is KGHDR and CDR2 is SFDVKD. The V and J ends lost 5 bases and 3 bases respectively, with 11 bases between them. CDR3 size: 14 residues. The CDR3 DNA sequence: TGTGCCACCAGTGCTGATAGTGTGACAGATACGCAGTATTTT. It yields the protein CATSADSVTDTQYF.

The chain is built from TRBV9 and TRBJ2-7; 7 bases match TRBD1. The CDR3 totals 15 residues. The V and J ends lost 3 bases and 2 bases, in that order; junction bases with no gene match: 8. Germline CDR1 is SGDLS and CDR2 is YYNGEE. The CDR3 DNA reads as TGTGCCAGCAGCGCCGAACAGGGGCGAACCTACGAGCAGTACTTC. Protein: CASSAEQGRTYEQYF.

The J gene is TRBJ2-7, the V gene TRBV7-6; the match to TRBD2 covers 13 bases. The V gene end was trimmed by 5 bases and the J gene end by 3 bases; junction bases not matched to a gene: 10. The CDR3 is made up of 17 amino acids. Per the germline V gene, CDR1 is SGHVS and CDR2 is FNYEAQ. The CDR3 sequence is CASSPPPGTSGNYEQYF. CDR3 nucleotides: TGTGCCAGCAGCCCCCCCCCCGGGACTAGCGGGAACTACGAGCAGTACTTC.

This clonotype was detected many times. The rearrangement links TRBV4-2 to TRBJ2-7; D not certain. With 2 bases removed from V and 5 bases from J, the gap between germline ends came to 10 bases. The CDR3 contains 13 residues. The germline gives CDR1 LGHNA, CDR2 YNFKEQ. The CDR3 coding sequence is TGTGCCAGCAGCCAACGTCCTCGGGACGAGCAGTACTTC. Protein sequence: CASSQRPRDEQYF.

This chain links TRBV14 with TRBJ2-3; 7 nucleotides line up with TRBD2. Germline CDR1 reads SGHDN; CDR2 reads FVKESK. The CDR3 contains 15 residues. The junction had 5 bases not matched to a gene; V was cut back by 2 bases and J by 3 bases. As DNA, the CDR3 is TGTGCCAGCAGCCAAATCGGGGGACTAACAGATACGCAGTATTTT. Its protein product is CASSQIGGLTDTQYF.

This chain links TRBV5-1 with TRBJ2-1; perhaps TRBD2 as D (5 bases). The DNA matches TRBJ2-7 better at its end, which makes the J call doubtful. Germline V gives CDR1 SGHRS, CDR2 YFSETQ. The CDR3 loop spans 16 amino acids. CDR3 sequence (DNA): TGCGCCAGCAGTAGCGAGGGAGTTAGCTCCTACAATGAGCAGTACTTC. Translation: CASSSEGVSSYNEQYF.

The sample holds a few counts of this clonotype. CDR3 region: CASSLRLAIYNEQYF. Written as DNA, the CDR3 is TGTGCCAGCAGCTTGAGGCTAGCGATCTACAATGAGCAGTACTTC. The chain joins TRBV5-5 to TRBJ2-1; tentatively, D is TRBD2 (6 bases). The end of the DNA is better explained by TRBJ2-7, so the J call may be wrong. This CDR3 contains 15 residues. CDR1 and CDR2 from the germline V gene are SGHKS and YYEKEE (reference sequence).

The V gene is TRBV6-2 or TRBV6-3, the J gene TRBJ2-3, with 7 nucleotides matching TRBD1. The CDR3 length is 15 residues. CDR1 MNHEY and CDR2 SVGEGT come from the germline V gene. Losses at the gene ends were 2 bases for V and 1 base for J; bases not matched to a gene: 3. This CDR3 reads CASSYGTEGTDTQYF. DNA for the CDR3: TGTGCCAGCAGTTACGGGACAGAAGGCACAGATACGCAGTATTTT.

The CDR3 sequence is CASSLSNVLKNIQYF. The CDR3 region has the DNA TGTGCCAGCAGTTTATCGAACGTGTTAAAAAACATTCAGTACTTC. V usage is TRBV27 and J usage is TRBJ2-4; D gene uncertain. Looked up from germline, CDR1 is MNHEY and CDR2 is SMNVEV (reference sequence). V lost 0 bases to trimming and J lost 4 bases, with 10 bases between them. The CDR3 contains 15 residues.